This T cell receptor (beta chain) was identified during a study of vaccination and CD4 T cells after COVID-19. About the research overall: Investigators drew the post-COVID samples a median about 98 days after diagnosis, with a range of 35 to 161. Overall study results and limits: Spike mono-reactivity was found in 304 of the 307 vaccine-specific clones identified in convalescent patients. The appearance of a median around 90% of reactive clones in convalescent patients occurred only post-vaccination.

As to treatment: roughly 10-day PBMC culture with coronavirus spike peptide pools or control peptides (ViraFEST assay). It was before the COVID-19 pandemic (2011-2018) that the unexposed donor's CD4+ T cells were collected. The CDR3 runs to 12 residues. V lost 4 bases and J lost 6, with 8 bases in between. The germline gives CDR1 MGHDK, CDR2 SYGVNS. Points on this clonotype: The antigen is not known.

Cultured CD4+ T cell DNA was sequenced using the Oncomine TCR Beta short-read assay. TCRdb passed the PCR reads through MiXCR, listing each CDR3 protein once. The sample has 5,500 to 9,000 distinct CDR3 sequences, roughly 30% seen once; the top ten hold 24%. The source is a human donor in good health. The chain couples TRBV25-1 to TRBJ2-3; no clear D. The sequencing input was CD4+ T cells from blood, cultured in vitro. The CDR3 bases are TGTGCCAGCAGTGCCAAGGTGGATACGCAGTATTTT. Translating gives CASSAKVDTQYF.